This entry lists 5 T cell receptor beta chains sequenced from one sample in a study of cytomegalovirus exposure and HLA in healthy donors. It was with 60 Vbeta and 13 Jbeta primers that the PCR ran. The protocol was immunoSEQ multiplex PCR, while the TCRdb copy is restricted to in-frame clones and leaves out a portion. The data hold some 65,000 clones, with 62% observed a single time. Input material: PBMCs. These receptors were collected from a man aged 30 to 45 in good health and CMV-seronegative.

The V call is TRBV15, the J call TRBJ1-2; 7 bases match TRBD1. The CDR3 covers 17 residues. The J segment lost 3 bases and the V segment lost 0 bases, leaving 10 bases of the junction unmatched. The germline V gene has CDR1 LNHNV and CDR2 YYDKDF (reference sequence). The DNA of the CDR3 is TGTGCCACCAGCAGAGAAAGACAGGGCCGCACTGACTATGGCTACACCTTC. This codes for CATSRERQGRTDYGYTF.

V gene TRBV19 combines with J gene TRBJ1-6; D possibly corresponds to TRBD1 (6 bases). Germline CDR1 reads LNHDA; CDR2 reads SQIVND (reference sequence). The CDR3 covers 14 residues. V lost 5 bases to trimming and J lost 9 bases, with 14 bases between them. CDR3 nucleotides: TGTGCCAGTAGTGAGGCAGGGGTAGTTTCACCCCTCCACTTT. The encoded protein is CASSEAGVVSPLHF.

The chain uses TRBV5-4 and TRBJ1-1; tentatively, D is TRBD1 (6 bases). Germline V gene data show CDR1 as SGHNT and CDR2 as YYREEE (reference sequence). Trimming removed 4 bases at V and 5 bases at J, with 18 bases between. This CDR3 comprises 15 residues. This CDR3 is CASSLPGRDMTEAFF. CDR3 bases: TGTGCCAGCAGCCTACCTGGCCGGGACATGACTGAAGCTTTCTTT.

The chain has TRBV4-2 and TRBJ2-4, with 8 positions matching TRBD1. The CDR3 extends over 17 amino acids. V was pared by 0 bases and J by 3 bases, with 7 bases of the junction left unmatched. Germline assignment: CDR1 LGHNA and CDR2 YNFKEQ. CDR3 DNA sequence: TGTGCCAGCAGCCAAGATTTTTCAGGGGGCGGCAAAAACATTCAGTACTTC. As protein: CASSQDFSGGGKNIQYF.

V usage is TRBV7-9 and J usage is TRBJ1-2; D perhaps matches TRBD1 (6 bases). Germline CDR1 SEHNR, CDR2 FQNEAQ (reference sequence). V was trimmed by 8 bases and J by 8 bases, leaving 15 bases between them. The CDR3 contains 12 residues. The CDR3 loop is CASADAGVGYTF. CDR3 coding DNA: TGTGCCAGCGCCGACGCAGGGGTCGGCTACACCTTC.